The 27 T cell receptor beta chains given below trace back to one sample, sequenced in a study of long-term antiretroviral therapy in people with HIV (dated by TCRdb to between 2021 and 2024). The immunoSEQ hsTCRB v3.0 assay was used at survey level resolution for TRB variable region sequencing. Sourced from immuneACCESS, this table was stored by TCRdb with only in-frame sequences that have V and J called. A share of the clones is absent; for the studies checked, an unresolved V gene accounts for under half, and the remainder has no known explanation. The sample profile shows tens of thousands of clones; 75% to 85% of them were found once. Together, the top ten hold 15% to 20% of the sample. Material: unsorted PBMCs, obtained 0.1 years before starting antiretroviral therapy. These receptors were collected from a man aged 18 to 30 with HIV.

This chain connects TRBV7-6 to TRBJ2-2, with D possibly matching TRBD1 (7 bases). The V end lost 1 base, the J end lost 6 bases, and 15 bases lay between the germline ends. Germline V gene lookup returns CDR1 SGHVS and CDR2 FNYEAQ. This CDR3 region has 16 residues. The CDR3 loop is CASSLGQGGGAGELFF. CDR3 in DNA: TGTGCCAGCAGCTTAGGACAGGGTGGAGGGGCCGGGGAGCTGTTTTTT.

The CDR3, as DNA: TGCGCCAGCAGCTCAATCGGGACAGGGGATGGCTACACCTTC. This gives the protein CASSSIGTGDGYTF. This chain joins TRBV5-1 and TRBJ1-2; TRBD1 agrees at 10 bases. CDR1 and CDR2 from the germline V gene are SGHRS and YFSETQ. J was trimmed by 6 bases and V by 3 bases; bases with no gene match: 5. This CDR3 spans 14 amino acids.

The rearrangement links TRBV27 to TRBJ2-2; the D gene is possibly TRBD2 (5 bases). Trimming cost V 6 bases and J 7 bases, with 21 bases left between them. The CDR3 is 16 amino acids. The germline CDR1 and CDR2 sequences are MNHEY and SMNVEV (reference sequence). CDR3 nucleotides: TGTGCCAGCAGACCTTTAGGAGGTTTATTGGGCGGGGAGCTGTTTTTT. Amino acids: CASRPLGGLLGGELFF.

CDR3 loop: CAWNGVGSSGYQETQYF. CDR3 bases: TGTGCCTGGAACGGTGTTGGTTCGAGCGGATACCAAGAGACCCAGTACTTC. V is TRBV30 and J is TRBJ2-5, with a tentative D call TRBD2 (5 bases). CDR1 is GTSNPN, CDR2 SVGIG, per germline (reference sequence). This CDR3 spans 17 amino acids. V lost 4 bases, J lost 0 bases, and 21 bases lay in between.

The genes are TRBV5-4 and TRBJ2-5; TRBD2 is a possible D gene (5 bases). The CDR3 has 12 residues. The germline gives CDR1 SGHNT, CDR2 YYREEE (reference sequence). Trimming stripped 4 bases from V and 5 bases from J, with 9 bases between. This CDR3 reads CASSRTGETQYF. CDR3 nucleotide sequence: TGTGCCAGCAGCAGGACTGGGGAGACCCAGTACTTC.

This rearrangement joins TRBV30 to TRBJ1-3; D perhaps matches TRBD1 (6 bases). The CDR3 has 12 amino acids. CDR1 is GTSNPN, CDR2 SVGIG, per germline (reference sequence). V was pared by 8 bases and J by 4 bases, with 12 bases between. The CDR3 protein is CARGTSGNTIYF. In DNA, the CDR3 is TGTGCCCGGGGGACATCCGGAAACACCATATATTTT.

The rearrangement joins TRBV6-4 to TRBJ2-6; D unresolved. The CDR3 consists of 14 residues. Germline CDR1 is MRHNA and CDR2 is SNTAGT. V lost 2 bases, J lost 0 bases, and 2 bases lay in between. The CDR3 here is CASSDGSGANVLTF. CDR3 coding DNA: TGTGCCAGCAGTGACGGCTCTGGGGCCAACGTCCTGACTTTC.

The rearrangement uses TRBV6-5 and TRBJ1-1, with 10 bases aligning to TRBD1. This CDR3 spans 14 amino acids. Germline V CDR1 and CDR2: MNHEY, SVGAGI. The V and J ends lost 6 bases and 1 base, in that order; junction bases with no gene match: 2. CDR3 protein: CASSRDRGNTEAFF. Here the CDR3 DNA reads TGTGCCAGCAGCCGGGACAGGGGGAACACTGAAGCTTTCTTT.

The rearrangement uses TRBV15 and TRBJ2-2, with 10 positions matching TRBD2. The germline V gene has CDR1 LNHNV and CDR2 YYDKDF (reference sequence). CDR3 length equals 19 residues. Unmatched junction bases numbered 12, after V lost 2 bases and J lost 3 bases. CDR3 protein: CATSRSGGGTGLDTGELFF. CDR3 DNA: TGTGCCACCAGCAGAAGCGGGGGGGGTACAGGGTTGGACACCGGGGAGCTGTTTTTT.

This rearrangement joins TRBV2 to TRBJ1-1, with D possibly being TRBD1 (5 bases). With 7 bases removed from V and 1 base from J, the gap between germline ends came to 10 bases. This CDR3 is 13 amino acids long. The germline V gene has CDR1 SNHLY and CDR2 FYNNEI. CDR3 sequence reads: CASTRGPNTEAFF. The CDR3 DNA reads TGTGCCAGCACCCGGGGCCCGAACACTGAAGCTTTCTTT.

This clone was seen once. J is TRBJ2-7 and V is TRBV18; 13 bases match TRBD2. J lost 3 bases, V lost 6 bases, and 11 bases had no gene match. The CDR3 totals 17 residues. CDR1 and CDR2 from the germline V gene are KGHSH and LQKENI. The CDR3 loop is CASSRNRLAGGSYEQYF. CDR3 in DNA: TGTGCCAGCTCCCGTAACAGACTAGCGGGAGGAAGCTACGAGCAGTACTTC.

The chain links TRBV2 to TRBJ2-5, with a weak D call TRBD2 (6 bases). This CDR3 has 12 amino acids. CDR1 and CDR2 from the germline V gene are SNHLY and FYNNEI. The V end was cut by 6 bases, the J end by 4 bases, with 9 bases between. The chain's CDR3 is CASRTSLETQYF. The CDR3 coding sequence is TGTGCCAGCAGGACTAGTCTAGAGACCCAGTACTTC.

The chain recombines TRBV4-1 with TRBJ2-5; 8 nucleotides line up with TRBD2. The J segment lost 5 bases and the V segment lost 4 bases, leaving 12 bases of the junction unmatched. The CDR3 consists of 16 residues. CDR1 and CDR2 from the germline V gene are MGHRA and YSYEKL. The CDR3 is CASSLTRLAIRETQYF. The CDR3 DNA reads TGCGCCAGCAGCCTAACGAGACTAGCGATAAGGGAGACCCAGTACTTC.

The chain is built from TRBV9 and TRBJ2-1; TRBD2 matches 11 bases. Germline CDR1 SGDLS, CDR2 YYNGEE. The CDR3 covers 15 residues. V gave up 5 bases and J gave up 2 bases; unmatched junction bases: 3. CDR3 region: CASSSSGRTYNEQFF. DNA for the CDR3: TGTGCCAGCAGTTCTAGCGGGAGGACCTACAATGAGCAGTTCTTC.

CDR3 protein: CASSQEMGLAGEQFF. CDR3 in DNA: TGCGCCAGCAGCCAAGAGATGGGGCTAGCGGGTGAGCAGTTCTTC. The V call is TRBV4-1, the J call TRBJ2-1, with TRBD2 identical over 8 bases. The CDR3 length is 15 residues. V shed 0 bases and J 9 bases; nucleotides not matched to a gene: 7. Germline V gives CDR1 MGHRA, CDR2 YSYEKL.

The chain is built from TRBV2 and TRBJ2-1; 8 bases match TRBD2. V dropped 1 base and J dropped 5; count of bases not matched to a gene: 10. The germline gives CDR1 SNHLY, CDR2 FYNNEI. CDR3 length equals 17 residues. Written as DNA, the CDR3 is TGTGCCAGCAGTGAAGGCTGGGGCGGGGGGCCCCACAATGAGCAGTTCTTC. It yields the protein CASSEGWGGGPHNEQFF.

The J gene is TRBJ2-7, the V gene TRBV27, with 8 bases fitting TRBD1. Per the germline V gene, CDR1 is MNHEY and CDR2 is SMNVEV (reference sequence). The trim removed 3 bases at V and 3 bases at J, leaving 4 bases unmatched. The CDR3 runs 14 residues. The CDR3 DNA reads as TGTGCCAGCAGTTTCCGTGACAGGGGCTACGAGCAGTACTTC. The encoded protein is CASSFRDRGYEQYF.

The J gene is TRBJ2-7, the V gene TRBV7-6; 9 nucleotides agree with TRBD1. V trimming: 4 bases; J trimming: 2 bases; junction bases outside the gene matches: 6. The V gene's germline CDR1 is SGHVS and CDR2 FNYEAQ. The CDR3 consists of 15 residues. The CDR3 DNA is TGTGCCAGCAGCTCGAACAGGGGGCGCCCCTACGAGCAGTACTTC. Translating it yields CASSSNRGRPYEQYF.

DNA of the CDR3: TGTGCCAGTAGGGGGCTAGCGGGAGGAGTTACGCAGTATTTT. Residues: CASRGLAGGVTQYF. The chain is built from TRBV19 and TRBJ2-3, with TRBD2 matching over 11 bases. The CDR3 extends over 14 amino acids. CDR1 LNHDA and CDR2 SQIVND come from the germline V gene (reference sequence). V shed 6 bases, J shed 8 bases, and the junction held 7 bases outside the gene matches.

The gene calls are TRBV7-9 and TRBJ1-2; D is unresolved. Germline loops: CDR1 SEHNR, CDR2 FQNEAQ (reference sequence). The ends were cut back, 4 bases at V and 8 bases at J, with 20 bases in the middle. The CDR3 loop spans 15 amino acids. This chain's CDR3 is CASSSPSDPGWGYTF. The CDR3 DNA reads TGTGCCAGCAGCTCGCCCTCGGACCCCGGCTGGGGCTACACCTTC.

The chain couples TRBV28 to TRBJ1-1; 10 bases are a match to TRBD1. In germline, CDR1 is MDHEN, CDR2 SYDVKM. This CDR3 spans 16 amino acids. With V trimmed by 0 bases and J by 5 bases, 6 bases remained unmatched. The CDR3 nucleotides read TGTGCCAGCAGTTTATGGCCGGACAGGGGGGTGACTGAAGCTTTCTTT. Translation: CASSLWPDRGVTEAFF.

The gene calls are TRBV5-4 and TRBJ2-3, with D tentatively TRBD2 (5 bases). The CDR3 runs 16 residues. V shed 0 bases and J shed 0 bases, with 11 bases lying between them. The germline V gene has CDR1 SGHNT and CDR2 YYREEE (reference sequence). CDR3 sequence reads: CASSLGSGVSTDTQYF. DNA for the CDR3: TGTGCCAGCAGCTTGGGAAGCGGCGTTAGCACAGATACGCAGTATTTT.

The CDR3 protein is CASTISDGDAKNIQYF. The CDR3, as DNA: TGTGCCAGCACCATTTCGGACGGGGACGCCAAAAACATTCAGTACTTC. This chain uses TRBV13 with TRBJ2-4; D is possibly TRBD1 or TRBD2 (5 bases each). Trimming took off 7 bases at V and 1 base at J, with 17 bases between the two ends. Looked up from germline, CDR1 is PRHDT and CDR2 is FYEKMQ (reference sequence). This CDR3 region has 16 residues.

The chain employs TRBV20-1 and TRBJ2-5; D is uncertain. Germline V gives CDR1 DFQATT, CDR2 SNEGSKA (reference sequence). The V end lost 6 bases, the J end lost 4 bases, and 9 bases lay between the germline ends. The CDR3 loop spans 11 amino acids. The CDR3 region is CSAGLRETQYF. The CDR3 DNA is TGCAGTGCAGGTCTTAGAGAGACCCAGTACTTC.

CDR3 amino acids: CASRGGQGTEAFF. For the CDR3, the DNA is TGTGCCAGTAGGGGGGGACAGGGGACTGAAGCTTTCTTT. The chain recombines TRBV19 with TRBJ1-1, with 10 bases that match TRBD1. Germline V lookup: CDR1 LNHDA, CDR2 SQIVND (reference sequence). J lost 5 bases, V lost 6 bases, and 3 bases had no gene match. CDR3 length: 13 amino acids.

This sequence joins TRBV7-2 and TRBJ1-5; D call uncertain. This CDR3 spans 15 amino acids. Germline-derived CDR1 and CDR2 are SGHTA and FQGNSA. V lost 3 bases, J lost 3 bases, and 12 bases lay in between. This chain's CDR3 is CASSFSRANNQPQHF. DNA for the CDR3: TGTGCCAGCAGCTTTAGCCGGGCTAACAATCAGCCCCAGCATTTT.

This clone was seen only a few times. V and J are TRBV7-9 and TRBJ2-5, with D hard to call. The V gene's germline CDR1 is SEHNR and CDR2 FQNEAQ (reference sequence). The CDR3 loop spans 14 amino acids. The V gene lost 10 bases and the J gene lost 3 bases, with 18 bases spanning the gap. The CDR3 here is CATLGGRPEETQYF. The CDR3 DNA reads TGTGCCACCCTAGGTGGTCGTCCGGAAGAGACCCAGTACTTC.